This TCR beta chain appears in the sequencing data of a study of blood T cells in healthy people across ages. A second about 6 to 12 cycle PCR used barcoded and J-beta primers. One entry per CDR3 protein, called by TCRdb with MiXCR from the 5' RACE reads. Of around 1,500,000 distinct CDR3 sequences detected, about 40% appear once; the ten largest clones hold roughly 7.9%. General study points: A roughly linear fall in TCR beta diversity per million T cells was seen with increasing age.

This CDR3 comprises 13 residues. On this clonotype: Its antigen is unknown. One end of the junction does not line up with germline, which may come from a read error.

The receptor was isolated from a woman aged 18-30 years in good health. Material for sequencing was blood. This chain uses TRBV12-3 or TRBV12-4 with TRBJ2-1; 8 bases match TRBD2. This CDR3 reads CVSKDGYGTRKFF. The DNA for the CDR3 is TGTGTCAGCAAGGACGGGTACGGGACTAGAAAGTTCTTC.